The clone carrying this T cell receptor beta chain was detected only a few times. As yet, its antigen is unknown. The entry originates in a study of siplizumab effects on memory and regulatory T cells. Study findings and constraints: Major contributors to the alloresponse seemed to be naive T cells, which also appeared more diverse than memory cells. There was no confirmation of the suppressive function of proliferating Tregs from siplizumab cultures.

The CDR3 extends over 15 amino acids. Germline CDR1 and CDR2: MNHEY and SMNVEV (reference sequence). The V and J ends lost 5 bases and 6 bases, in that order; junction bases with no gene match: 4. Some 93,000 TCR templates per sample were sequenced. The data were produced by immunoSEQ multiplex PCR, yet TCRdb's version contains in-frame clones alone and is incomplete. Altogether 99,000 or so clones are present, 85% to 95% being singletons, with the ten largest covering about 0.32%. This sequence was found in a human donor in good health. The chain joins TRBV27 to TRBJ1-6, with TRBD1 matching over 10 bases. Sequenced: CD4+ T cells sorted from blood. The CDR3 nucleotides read TGTGCCAGCAGTCGACAGGGGGCTTTTAATTCACCCCTCCACTTT. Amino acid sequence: CASSRQGAFNSPLHF.